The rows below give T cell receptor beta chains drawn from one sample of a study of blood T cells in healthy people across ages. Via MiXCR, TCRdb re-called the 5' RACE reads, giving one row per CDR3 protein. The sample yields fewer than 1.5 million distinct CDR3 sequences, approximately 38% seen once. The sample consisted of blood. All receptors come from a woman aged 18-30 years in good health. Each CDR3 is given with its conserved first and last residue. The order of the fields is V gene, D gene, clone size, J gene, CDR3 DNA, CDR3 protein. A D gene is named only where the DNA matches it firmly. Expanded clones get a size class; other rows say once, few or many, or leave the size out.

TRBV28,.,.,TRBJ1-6,TGTGCCAGCAGTTTAAAGGACAGATTATATTCACCCCTCCACTTT,CASSLKDRLYSPLHF
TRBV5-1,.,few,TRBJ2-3,TGCGCCAGCAGCTTGTCTTATACGCAGTATTTT,CASSLSYTQYF
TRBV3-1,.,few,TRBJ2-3,TGTGCCAGCAGCCTCGGGTCGCTAAGGACAGATACGCAGTATTTT,CASSLGSLRTDTQYF
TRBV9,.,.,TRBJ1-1,TGTGCCAGCAGCGTAGATTCCCCGGGGGGTACAGAAGCTTTCTTT,CASSVDSPGGTEAFF
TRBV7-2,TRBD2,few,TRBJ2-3,TGTGCCAGCAGCCCCTTCGGGGGGTTCCCGGGGGATACGCAGTATTTT,CASSPFGGFPGDTQYF
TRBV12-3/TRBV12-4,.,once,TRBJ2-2,TGTGCCAGCAGTTTCCCCGGGACATCCACCGGGGAGCTGTTTTTT,CASSFPGTSTGELFF
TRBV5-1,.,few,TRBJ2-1,TGCGCCAGCAGCGTACCCGTCCCAGGGGAGCAGTTCTTC,CASSVPVPGEQFF
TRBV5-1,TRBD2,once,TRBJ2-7,TGCGTCAGCAGCTTACTAGCGGGGGCTGGAGGGGATGAGCAGTACTTC,CVSSLLAGAGGDEQYF
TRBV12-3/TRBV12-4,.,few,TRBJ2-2,TGTGCCAGCAGTACACAGGGCGTCGGCGGGGAGCTGTTTTTT,CASSTQGVGGELFF
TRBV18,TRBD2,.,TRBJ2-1,TGTGCCAGCTCACCAGGGACTAGCGGGGGTTACAATGAGCAGTTCTTC,CASSPGTSGGYNEQFF
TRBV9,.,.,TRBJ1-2,TGTGCCAGCAGCGTAGGAATCACAGGAAACTATGGCTACACCTTC,CASSVGITGNYGYTF
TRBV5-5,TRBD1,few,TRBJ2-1,TGTGCCAGCAGCTTGGAGTCTTCGACAGGGTGGAATGAGCAGTTCTTC,CASSLESSTGWNEQFF
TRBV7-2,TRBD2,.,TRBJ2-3,TGTGCCAGCAGCTTAAGGAGCGGGGGGGCCAGGAGCACAGATACGCAGTATTTT,CASSLRSGGARSTDTQYF
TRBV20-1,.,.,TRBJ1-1,TGCAGTGCTAGATCCCCATTGGGGGGAGGGACTGAAGCTTTCTTT,CSARSPLGGGTEAFF
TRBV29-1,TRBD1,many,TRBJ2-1,TGCAGCGTGGGACAGGGGATCGACAATGAGCAGTTCTTC,CSVGQGIDNEQFF
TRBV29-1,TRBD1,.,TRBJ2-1,TGCAGCGTGTACGAGGGACAGGGGTACAATGAGCAGTTCTTC,CSVYEGQGYNEQFF
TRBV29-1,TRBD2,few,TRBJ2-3,TGCAGCGTGGGGGGGGTGGCCGATACGCAGTATTTT,CSVGGVADTQYF
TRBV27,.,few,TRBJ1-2,TGTGCCAGCAGGCCAGGCATTAAGTATGGCTACACCTTC,CASRPGIKYGYTF
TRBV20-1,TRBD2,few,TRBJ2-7,TGCAGTGCCCAACTAGCGGGGTGTATCCTCTCCTCCTGCGAGCAGTACTTC,CSAQLAGCILSSCEQYF
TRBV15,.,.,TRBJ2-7,TGTGCCTCCAGTGAAGGGACAACCGGGGTGTACGAGCAGTACTTC,CASSEGTTGVYEQYF
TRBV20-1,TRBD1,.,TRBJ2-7,TGCAGCCCGGACAGGGACCTATCCTACGAGCAGTACTTC,CSPDRDLSYEQYF
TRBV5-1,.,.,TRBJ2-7,TGCGCCAGCAGCCTCGGGACTTTCTCGGGCGAGCAGTACTTC,CASSLGTFSGEQYF
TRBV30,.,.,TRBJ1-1,TGTGCCTGGGTACGAATTGAAGCTTTCTTT,CAWVRIEAFF
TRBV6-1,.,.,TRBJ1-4,TGTGCCAGCAGTGATCGTGCGTTCGCAACTAATGAAAAACTGTTTTTT,CASSDRAFATNEKLFF
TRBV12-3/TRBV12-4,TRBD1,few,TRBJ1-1,TGTGCCAGCAGTTTTTCCGGGACAGCGAGGAGGAACACTGAAGCTTTCTTT,CASSFSGTARRNTEAFF
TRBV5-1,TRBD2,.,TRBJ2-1,TGCGCCAGCAGCCTCAGTGGGAGGGTATACAATGAGCAGTTCTTC,CASSLSGRVYNEQFF
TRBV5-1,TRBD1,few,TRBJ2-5,TGCGCCAGCAGCCCAGGACAGGAGCCTAGAACCCAGTACTTC,CASSPGQEPRTQYF